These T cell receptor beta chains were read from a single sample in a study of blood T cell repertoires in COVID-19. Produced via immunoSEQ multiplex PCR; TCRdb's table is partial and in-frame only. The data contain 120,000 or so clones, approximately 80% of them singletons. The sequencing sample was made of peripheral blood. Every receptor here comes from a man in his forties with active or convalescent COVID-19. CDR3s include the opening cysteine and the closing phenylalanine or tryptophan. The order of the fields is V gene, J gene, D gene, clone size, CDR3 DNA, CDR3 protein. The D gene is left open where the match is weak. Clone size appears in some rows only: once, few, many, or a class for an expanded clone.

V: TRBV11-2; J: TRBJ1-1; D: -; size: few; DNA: TGTGCCAGCGACGGAGGCACTGAAGCTTTCTTT; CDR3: CASDGGTEAFF
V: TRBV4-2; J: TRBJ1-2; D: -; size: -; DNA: TGTGCCAGCAGCCAAGACAGGGTGGCTAACTATGGCTACACCTTC; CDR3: CASSQDRVANYGYTF
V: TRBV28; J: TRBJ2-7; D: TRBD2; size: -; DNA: TGTGCCAGCAGTTACCCCATAGCGGGAGGTGGATACGAGCAGTACTTC; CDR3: CASSYPIAGGGYEQYF
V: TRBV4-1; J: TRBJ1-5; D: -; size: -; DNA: TGCGCCAGCAGCCAAGAGGGGGGGATGCCCCAGCATTTT; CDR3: CASSQEGGMPQHF
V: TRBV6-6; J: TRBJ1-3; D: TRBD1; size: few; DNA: TGTGCCAGCAGCTCGGGACAGCTCTCTGGAAACACCATATATTTT; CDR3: CASSSGQLSGNTIYF
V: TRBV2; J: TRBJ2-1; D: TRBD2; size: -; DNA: TGTGCCAGCTGCCAGGGGACTAGCGGGAGGTCCGATGAGCAGTTCTTC; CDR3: CASCQGTSGRSDEQFF
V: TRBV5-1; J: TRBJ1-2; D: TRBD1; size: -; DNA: TGCGCCAGCAGGCCTCCGGGACAGGGCTATGGCTACACCTTC; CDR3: CASRPPGQGYGYTF
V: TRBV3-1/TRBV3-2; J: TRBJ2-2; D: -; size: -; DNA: TGTGCCAGCAGCCTGTCTCAGGATCACGGGGAGCTGTTTTTT; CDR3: CASSLSQDHGELFF
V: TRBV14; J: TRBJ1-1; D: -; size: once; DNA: TGTGCCAGCAGCCAGACCTTGGGGCCTCCAACTGAAGCTTTCTTT; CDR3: CASSQTLGPPTEAFF
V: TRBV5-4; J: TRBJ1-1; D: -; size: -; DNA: TGTGCCAGCAACCCGGGACAAAGAGAGACTGAAGCTTTCTTT; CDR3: CASNPGQRETEAFF
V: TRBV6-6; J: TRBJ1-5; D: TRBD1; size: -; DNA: TGTGCCAGCAGTTATCCCGGACAGGGAAATCAGCCCCAGCATTTT; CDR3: CASSYPGQGNQPQHF
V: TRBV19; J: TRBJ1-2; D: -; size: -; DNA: TGTGCCAGTAGTATAGTAGGGGATGGCTACACCTTC; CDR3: CASSIVGDGYTF
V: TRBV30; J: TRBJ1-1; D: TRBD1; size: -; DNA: TGTGCCTGGGGGGGACAGGGGAACACTGAAGCTTTCTTT; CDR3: CAWGGQGNTEAFF
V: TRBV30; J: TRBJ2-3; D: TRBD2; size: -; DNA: TGTGCCCGGGCCTCCGCGGGGGGATCAGATACGCAGTATTTT; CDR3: CARASAGGSDTQYF
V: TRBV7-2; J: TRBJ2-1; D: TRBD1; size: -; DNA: TGTGCCAGCAGCCCGACAGGGGTCGGTGAGCAGTTCTTC; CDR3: CASSPTGVGEQFF
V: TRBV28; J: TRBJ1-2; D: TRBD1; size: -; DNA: TGTGCCAGCAGTCTTTCAGGGGGAATGGGAGGCTACACCTTC; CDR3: CASSLSGGMGGYTF
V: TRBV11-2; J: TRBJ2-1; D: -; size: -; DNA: TGTGCCAGCAGCTTAGAAAGGCAGGATGAGCAGTTCTTC; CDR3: CASSLERQDEQFF
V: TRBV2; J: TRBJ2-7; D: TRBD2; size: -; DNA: TGTGCCAGCCAAGGACTAGCGGGAGGGTTCGAGCAGTACTTC; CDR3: CASQGLAGGFEQYF
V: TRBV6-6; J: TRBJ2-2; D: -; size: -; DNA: TGTGCCAGCAGTACCAGGGAAACCGGGGAGCTGTTTTTT; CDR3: CASSTRETGELFF
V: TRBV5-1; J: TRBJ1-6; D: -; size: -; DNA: TGCGCCAGCAGGCATGTACGCATTGCGGATTCACCCCTCCACTTT; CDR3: CASRHVRIADSPLHF
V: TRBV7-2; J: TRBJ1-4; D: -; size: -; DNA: TGTGCCAGCAGCCCGGGGGGTGAAAAACTGTTTTTT; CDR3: CASSPGGEKLFF
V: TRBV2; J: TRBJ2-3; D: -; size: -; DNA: TGTGCCAGCCGTTCGGCGGGACTTCCCACAGATACGCAGTATTTT; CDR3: CASRSAGLPTDTQYF
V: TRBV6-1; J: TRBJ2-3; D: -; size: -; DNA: TGTGCCAGCAGATACGGGAATACGCAGTATTTT; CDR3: CASRYGNTQYF
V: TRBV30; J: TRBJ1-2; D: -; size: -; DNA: TGTGCCTGGAGTGCCCCTGGGGGGTTTGGCTACACCTTC; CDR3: CAWSAPGGFGYTF
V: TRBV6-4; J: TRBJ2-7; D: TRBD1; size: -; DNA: TGTGCCAGCAGCGACACTTTGCCCGGGACAGGGACGTACGAGCAGTACTTC; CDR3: CASSDTLPGTGTYEQYF
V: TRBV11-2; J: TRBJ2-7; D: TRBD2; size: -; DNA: TGTGCCAGCAGCCAGGGACTAGCGGGGATCTACGAGCAGTACTTC; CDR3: CASSQGLAGIYEQYF
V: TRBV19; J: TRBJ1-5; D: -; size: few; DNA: TGTGCCAGTAGTATCCTCAGGGATTGGAATCAGCCCCAGCATTTT; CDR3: CASSILRDWNQPQHF
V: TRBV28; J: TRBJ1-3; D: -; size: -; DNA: TGTGCCAGCAGTCCCCCAGGCCGACTGGGGCACACCATATATTTT; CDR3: CASSPPGRLGHTIYF
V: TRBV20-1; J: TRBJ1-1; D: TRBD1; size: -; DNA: TGCAGGGCCGACAGGGACACTGAAGCTTTCTTT; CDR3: CRADRDTEAFF
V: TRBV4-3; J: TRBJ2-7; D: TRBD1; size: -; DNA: TGCGCCAGCAGCCAAGACACAGGGGAGTTTTACGAGCAGTACTTC; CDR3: CASSQDTGEFYEQYF
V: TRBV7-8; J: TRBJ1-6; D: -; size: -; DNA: TGTGCCAGCAGCCCCAGCGGTTGGGGGCGGAGGTCACCCCTCCACTTT; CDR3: CASSPSGWGRRSPLHF
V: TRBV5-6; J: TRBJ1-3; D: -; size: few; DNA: TGTGCCAGCAGCCTAACAGGGACGGAAGGAAACACCATATATTTT; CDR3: CASSLTGTEGNTIYF
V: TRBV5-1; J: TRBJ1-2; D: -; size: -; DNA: TGCGCCAGCAGCTTGGCAGGGTCCGGCAGTAGTGGCTACACCTTC; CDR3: CASSLAGSGSSGYTF
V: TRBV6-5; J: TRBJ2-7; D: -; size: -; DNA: TGTGCCAGCACTCCCCCCGAGGGAGACGCCTACGAGCAGTACTTC; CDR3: CASTPPEGDAYEQYF
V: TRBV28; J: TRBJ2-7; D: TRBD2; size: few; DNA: TGTGCCAGCAGTCCACTCCTATATCTAGCGGGAGCTGATTCGGGGGAGCAGTACTTC; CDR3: CASSPLLYLAGADSGEQYF
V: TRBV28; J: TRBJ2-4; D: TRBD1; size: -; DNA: TGTGCCAGCAGTTTCAGGGGGTCTGCACTAGTGGACATTCAGTACTTC; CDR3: CASSFRGSALVDIQYF
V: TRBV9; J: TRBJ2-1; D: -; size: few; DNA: TGTGCCAGCAGCGTTGGCTACAGGGTAGGCAATGAGCAGTTCTTC; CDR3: CASSVGYRVGNEQFF
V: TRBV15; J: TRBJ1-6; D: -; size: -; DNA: TGTGCCACCAGCAGAGATCCGGCGGGATCCGGGTCACCCCTCCACTTT; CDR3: CATSRDPAGSGSPLHF
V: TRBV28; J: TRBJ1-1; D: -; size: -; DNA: TGTGCCAGCAGTTTATTTCAGGGTCGGGCTGAAGCTTTCTTT; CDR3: CASSLFQGRAEAFF
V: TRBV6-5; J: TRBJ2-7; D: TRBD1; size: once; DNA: TGTGCCAGCAGCGAGGCGACAGGGGGCTTGTACGAGCAGTACTTC; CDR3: CASSEATGGLYEQYF
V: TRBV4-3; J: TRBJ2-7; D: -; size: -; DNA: TGCGCCAGCAGCCAAGAGCTGCCCGGGGTCTACGAGCAGTACTTC; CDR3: CASSQELPGVYEQYF
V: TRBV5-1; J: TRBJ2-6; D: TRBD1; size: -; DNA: TGCGCCAGTACGTCCGGGACAGGGGCCACCCGGGCCAACGTCCTGACTTTC; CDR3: CASTSGTGATRANVLTF
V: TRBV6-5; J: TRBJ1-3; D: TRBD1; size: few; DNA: TGTGCCAGCAGTCCGACAGGGATCTCTGGAAACACCATATATTTT; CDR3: CASSPTGISGNTIYF
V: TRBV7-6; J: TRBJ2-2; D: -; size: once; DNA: TGTGCCAGCAGCTTAAGCGGACTTGACGGGGAGCTGTTTTTT; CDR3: CASSLSGLDGELFF